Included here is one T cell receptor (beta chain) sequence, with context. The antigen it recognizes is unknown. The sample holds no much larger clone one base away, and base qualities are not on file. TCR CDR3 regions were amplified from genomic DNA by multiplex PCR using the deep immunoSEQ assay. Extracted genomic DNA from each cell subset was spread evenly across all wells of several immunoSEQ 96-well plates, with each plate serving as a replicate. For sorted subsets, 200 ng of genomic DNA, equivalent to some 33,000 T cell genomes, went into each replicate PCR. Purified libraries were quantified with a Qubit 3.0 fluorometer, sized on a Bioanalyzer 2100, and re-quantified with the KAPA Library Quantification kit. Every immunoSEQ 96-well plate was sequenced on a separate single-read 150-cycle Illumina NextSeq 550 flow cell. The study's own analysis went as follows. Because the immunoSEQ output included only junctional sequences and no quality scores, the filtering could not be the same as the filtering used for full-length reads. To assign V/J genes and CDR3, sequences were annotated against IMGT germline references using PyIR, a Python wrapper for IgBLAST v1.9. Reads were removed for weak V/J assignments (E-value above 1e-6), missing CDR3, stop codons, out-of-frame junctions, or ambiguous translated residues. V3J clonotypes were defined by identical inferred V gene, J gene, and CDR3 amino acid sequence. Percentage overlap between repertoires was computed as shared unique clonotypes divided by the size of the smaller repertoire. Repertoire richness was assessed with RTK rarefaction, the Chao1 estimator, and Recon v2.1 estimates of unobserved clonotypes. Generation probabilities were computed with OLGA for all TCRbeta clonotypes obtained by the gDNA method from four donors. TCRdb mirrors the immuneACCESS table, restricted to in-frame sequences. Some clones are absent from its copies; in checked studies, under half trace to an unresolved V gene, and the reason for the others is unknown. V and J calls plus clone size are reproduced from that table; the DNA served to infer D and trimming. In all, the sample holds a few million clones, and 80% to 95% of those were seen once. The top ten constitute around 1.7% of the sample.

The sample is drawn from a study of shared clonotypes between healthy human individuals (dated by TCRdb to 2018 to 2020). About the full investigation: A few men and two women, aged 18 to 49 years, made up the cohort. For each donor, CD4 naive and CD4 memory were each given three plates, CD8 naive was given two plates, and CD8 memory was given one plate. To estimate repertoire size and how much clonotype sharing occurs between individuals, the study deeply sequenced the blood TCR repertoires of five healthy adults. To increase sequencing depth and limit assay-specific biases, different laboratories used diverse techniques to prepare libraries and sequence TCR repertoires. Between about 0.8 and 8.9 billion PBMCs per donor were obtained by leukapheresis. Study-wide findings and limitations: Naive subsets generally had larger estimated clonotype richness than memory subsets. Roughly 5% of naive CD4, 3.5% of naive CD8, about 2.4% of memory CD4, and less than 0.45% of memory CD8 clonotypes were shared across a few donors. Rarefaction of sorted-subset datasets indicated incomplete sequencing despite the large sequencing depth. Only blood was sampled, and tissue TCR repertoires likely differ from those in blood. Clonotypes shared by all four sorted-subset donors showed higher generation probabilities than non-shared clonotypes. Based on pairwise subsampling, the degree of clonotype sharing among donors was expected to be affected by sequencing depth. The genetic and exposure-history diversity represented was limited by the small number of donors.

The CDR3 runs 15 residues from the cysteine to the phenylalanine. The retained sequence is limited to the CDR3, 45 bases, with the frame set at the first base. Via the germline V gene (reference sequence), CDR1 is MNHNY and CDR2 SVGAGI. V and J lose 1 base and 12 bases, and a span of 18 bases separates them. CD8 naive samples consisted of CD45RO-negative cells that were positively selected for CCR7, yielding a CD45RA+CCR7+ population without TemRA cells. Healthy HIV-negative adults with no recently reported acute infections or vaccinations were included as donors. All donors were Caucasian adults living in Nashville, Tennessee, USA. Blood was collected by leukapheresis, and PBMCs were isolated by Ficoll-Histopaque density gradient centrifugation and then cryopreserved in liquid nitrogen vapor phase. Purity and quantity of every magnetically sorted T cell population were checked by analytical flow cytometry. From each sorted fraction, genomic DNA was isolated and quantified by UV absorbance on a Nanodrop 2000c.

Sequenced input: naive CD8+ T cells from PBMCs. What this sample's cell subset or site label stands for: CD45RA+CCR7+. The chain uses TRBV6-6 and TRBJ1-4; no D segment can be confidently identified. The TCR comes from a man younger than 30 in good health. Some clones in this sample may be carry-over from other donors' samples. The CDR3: CASSYLDGRRKELFF. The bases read TGTGCCAGCAGTTACTTGGACGGCCGGCGAAAGGAACTGTTTTTT.